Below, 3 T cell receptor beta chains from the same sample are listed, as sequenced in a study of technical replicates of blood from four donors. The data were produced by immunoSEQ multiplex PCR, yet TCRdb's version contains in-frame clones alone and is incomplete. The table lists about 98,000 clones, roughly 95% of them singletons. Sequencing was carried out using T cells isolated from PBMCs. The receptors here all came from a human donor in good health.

DNA for the CDR3: TGTGCCAGCGGCCCCCGGGACAGGCGGTACGAGCAGTACTTC. Amino acid sequence: CASGPRDRRYEQYF. This chain uses TRBV6-5 with TRBJ2-7, with 8 bases lining up with TRBD1. CDR1 and CDR2 (germline): MNHEY, SVGAGI. The CDR3 is 14 residues long. V dropped 8 bases and J dropped 4; count of bases not matched to a gene: 10.

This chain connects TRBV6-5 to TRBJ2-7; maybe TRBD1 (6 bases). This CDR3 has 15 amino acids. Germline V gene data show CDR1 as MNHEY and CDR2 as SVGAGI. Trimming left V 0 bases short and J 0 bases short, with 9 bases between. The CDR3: CASSYSRGISYEQYF. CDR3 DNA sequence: TGTGCCAGCAGTTACTCAAGGGGGATCTCCTACGAGCAGTACTTC.

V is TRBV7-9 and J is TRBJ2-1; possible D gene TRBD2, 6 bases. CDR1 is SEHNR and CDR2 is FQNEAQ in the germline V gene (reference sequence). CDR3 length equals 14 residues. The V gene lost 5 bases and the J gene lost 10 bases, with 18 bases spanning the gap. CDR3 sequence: CASSRRDSSLEQFF. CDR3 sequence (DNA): TGTGCCAGCAGCCGCCGGGACTCGTCCTTAGAGCAGTTCTTC.